Here is one T cell receptor beta chain with its context. Its cognate antigen is unknown. A much larger clone sits a single nucleotide away, making a read error possible. These data are taken from a study of T cells in Graves' hyperthyroidism and ophthalmopathy. Across the study: The authors collected peripheral blood at initial diagnosis, before any treatment.

General study points: Ophthalmopathy stood apart from stable hyperthyroidism in a 13 V-J model.

Disease duration under 2 months; hyperthyroidism patients were aged 18 to 65. 10 ml of fresh peripheral blood supplied the PBMCs. RNA transcripts served as the template for amplifying TCR beta CDR3 regions. HTBI primers were the set used in a first-round RT-PCR of the TCR CDR3. TCRdb analysed the multiplex PCR reads with MiXCR anew, one entry per CDR3 protein. The sample has some 560,000 distinct CDR3 sequences; approximately 15% are singletons. The sequence was collected from a woman younger than 45 with Graves' hyperthyroidism. The source material was blood.

The CDR3 region is CSVEEGLGVYNEQSF. CDR3 sequence (DNA): TGCAGCGTTGAAGAGGGACTAGGAGTCTACAATGAGCAGTCCTTC. The V and J genes are TRBV29-1 and TRBJ2-1; 8 nucleotides match TRBD2. The CDR3 has 15 residues. Germline V gene lookup returns CDR1 SQVTM and CDR2 ANQGSEA.